Below are 20 T cell receptor beta chains sequenced from a single sample in a study of vaccination and CD4 T cells after COVID-19. Treatment defined: roughly 10-day PBMC culture with coronavirus spike peptide pools or control peptides (ViraFEST assay). The assay that was used to sequence DNA from cultured CD4+ T cells was the Oncomine TCR Beta short-read assay. TCRdb processed the PCR reads anew with MiXCR; each CDR3 protein has one entry. The table shows around 10,000 distinct CDR3 sequences, with roughly 37% occurring only once. Their antigens remain unidentified. The sample comprised CD4+ T cells from blood, cultured in vitro. The receptors here all came from a human donor who had recovered from COVID-19.

The chain couples TRBV18 to TRBJ1-5, with TRBD1 identical over 9 bases. Trimming cost V 3 bases and J 3 bases; bases outside gene matches: 12. Germline V CDR1 and CDR2: KGHSH, LQKENI. The CDR3 contains 18 residues. CDR3 DNA sequence: TGTGCCAGCTCACCGACAGGGGGGGTAGTAACGCACAATCAGCCCCAGCATTTT. Amino acids: CASSPTGGVVTHNQPQHF.

The rearrangement uses TRBV7-2 and TRBJ1-4, with TRBD1 matching over 12 bases. After removal of 5 bases from V and 8 bases from J, the junction contained 9 bases not matched to a gene. The CDR3 sequence is 16 residues long. Germline CDR1 is SGHTA and CDR2 is FQGNSA. CDR3 in DNA: TGTGCCAGCAGCAAAGGGACAGGGGGCCGGGGGGAAAAACTGTTTTTT. It translates to CASSKGTGGRGEKLFF. Based on the CDR3 plus reference TRBV7-2 and TRBJ1-4, the full variable domain is GAGVSQSPSNKVTEKGKDVELRCDPISGHTALYWYRQSLGQGLEFLIYFQGNSAPDKSGLPSDRFSAERTGGSVSTLTIQRTQQEDSAVYLCASSKGTGGRGEKLFFGSGTQLSVL.

The V gene is TRBV6-5, the J gene TRBJ1-2; tentatively, D is TRBD1 (6 bases). Per germline, CDR1 MNHEY and CDR2 SVGAGI. This CDR3 has 14 residues. Trimming took 2 bases from V and 4 from J, leaving 11 bases between them. CDR3 sequence reads: CASSYGQGTYGYTF. In nucleotides, the CDR3 is TGTGCCAGCAGTTACGGGCAGGGGACCTATGGCTACACCTTC.

The chain employs TRBV20-1 and TRBJ2-7; D tentatively reads TRBD1 or TRBD2 (6 bases each). The germline V and J ends were trimmed by 3 bases and 7 bases, with 19 bases remaining between them. Germline V gene data show CDR1 as DFQATT and CDR2 as SNEGSKA (reference sequence). This CDR3 has 14 residues. This chain's CDR3 is CSARRGGTSGEQYF. Written as DNA, the CDR3 is TGCAGTGCTAGGAGAGGAGGGACATCGGGGGAGCAGTACTTC.

This clonotype was counted a few times. This chain connects TRBV19 to TRBJ2-3; D may be TRBD2 (6 bases). Germline V CDR1 and CDR2: LNHDA, SQIVND (reference sequence). V lost 6 bases to trimming and J lost 4 bases, with 23 bases between them. The CDR3 extends over 17 amino acids. The CDR3: CASSPSWRATRSDTQYF. CDR3 DNA sequence: TGTGCCAGTAGCCCCTCTTGGAGGGCCACAAGATCAGATACGCAGTATTTT.

This clonotype has more than one count but fewer than ten. V is TRBV27 and J is TRBJ1-1; D is possibly TRBD1 (6 bases). Germline V gene sequence: CDR1 MNHEY, CDR2 SMNVEV (reference sequence). V lost 5 bases to trimming and J lost 1 base, with 17 bases between them. The CDR3 runs to 16 residues. Written as DNA, the CDR3 is TGTGCCAGCAGTGTACTAGGGGGACCGCGGAACACTGAAGCTTTCTTT. The encoded protein is CASSVLGGPRNTEAFF.

This clonotype was detected only a few times. The J gene is TRBJ2-7, the V gene TRBV7-2; D tentatively fits TRBD1 or TRBD2 (6 bases each). Trimming pared 8 bases from V and 2 bases from J, leaving 13 bases between. The CDR3 loop spans 13 amino acids. Germline lookup yields CDR1 SGHTA and CDR2 FQGNSA. CDR3 nucleotides: TGTGCCAGCCGCCGTAGGGGGGCCTACGAGCAGTACTTC. Amino acid sequence: CASRRRGAYEQYF.

This clonotype was seen a handful of times. The genes are TRBV7-9 and TRBJ2-5; 9 bases map to TRBD1. The CDR3 loop spans 15 amino acids. V gave up 6 bases and J gave up 3 bases; unmatched junction bases: 8. Germline lookup yields CDR1 SEHNR and CDR2 FQNEAQ (reference sequence). CDR3 in amino acids: CASSWGTGLKETQYF. DNA of the CDR3: TGTGCCAGCAGTTGGGGGACAGGGCTGAAAGAGACCCAGTACTTC.

This clonotype occurred a few times. This chain links TRBV7-2 with TRBJ2-5; 10 bases are shared with TRBD2. The CDR3 loop spans 17 amino acids. V lost 5 bases, J lost 9 bases, and 18 bases stayed unmatched. The germline gives CDR1 SGHTA, CDR2 FQGNSA. CDR3 in DNA: TGTGCCAGCAGCGAAGAAGTGGTGACTAGCGGGTTGGATCCCCAGTACTTC. Protein product: CASSEEVVTSGLDPQYF.

This rearrangement joins TRBV7-2 to TRBJ2-2; 11 bases align to TRBD2. V shed 5 bases and J 5 bases; nucleotides not matched to a gene: 4. Germline V gene data show CDR1 as SGHTA and CDR2 as FQGNSA. This CDR3 comprises 15 residues. The CDR3 loop is CASSRTSGSTGELFF. The CDR3 region has the DNA TGTGCCAGCAGCCGGACTAGCGGGTCGACCGGGGAGCTGTTTTTT.

This clonotype occurred a few times. CDR3 DNA sequence: TGCAGCGTTGAAGGGGGACAGGACCTCCCCGATAACACTGAAGCTTTCTTT. Protein sequence: CSVEGGQDLPDNTEAFF. The chain is built from TRBV29-1 and TRBJ1-1, with 8 bases lining up with TRBD1. Germline loops: CDR1 SQVTM, CDR2 ANQGSEA. The V segment lost 1 base and the J segment 2 bases; nucleotides outside the gene matches: 12. There are 17 residues in the CDR3.

In this sample, this clonotype turned up a few times. The CDR3 loop is CASSTRLAVGTDTQYF. For the CDR3, the DNA is TGTGCCAGCAGCACCAGACTAGCGGTGGGTACAGATACGCAGTATTTT. The V call is TRBV11-2, the J call TRBJ2-3; TRBD2 matches 9 bases. Losses at the gene ends were 5 bases for V and 3 bases for J; bases not matched to a gene: 9. CDR3 length equals 16 residues. Germline CDR1 reads SGHAT; CDR2 reads FQNNGV.

The V gene is TRBV12-3 or TRBV12-4, the J gene TRBJ2-1, with unresolved D. The CDR3 loop spans 13 amino acids. The V and J ends lost 4 bases and 5 bases respectively, with 9 bases between them. In DNA, the CDR3 is TGTGCCAGCAGTTGGGGTCCAAACAATGAGCAGTTCTTC. Translation: CASSWGPNNEQFF.

The chain is built from TRBV18 and TRBJ2-7; 7 nucleotides line up with TRBD1. CDR3 length: 14 amino acids. V was pared by 3 bases and J by 0 bases, with 2 bases of the junction left unmatched. Germline V gene lookup returns CDR1 KGHSH and CDR2 LQKENI. In DNA, the CDR3 is TGTGCCAGCTCACCCGGGACAGCCTCCTACGAGCAGTACTTC. Protein sequence: CASSPGTASYEQYF.

V is TRBV6-1 and J is TRBJ2-6, with D maybe TRBD2 (5 bases). Trimming stripped 5 bases from V and 0 bases from J, with 8 bases between. Germline-derived CDR1 and CDR2 are MNHNS and SASEGT. This CDR3 comprises 15 residues. The CDR3 nucleotides are TGTGCCAGCAGTCTTCGGGGCTCTGGGGCCAACGTCCTGACTTTC. Its protein is CASSLRGSGANVLTF.

This clonotype was seen just once. The chain employs TRBV20-1 and TRBJ2-1; D unresolved. Trimming removed 7 bases at V and 7 bases at J, with 23 bases between. The CDR3 extends over 15 amino acids. Germline assignment: CDR1 DFQATT and CDR2 SNEGSKA (reference sequence). CDR3 sequence (DNA): TGCAGTGTTGGGCGTGGCCCCTCAAGTGGGAATGAGCAGTTCTTC. Amino acids: CSVGRGPSSGNEQFF.

The V and J genes are TRBV19 and TRBJ2-3; weak D call: TRBD2 (6 bases). The V and J ends lost 10 bases and 5 bases respectively, with 28 bases between them. The CDR3 is made up of 17 amino acids. In germline, CDR1 is LNHDA, CDR2 SQIVND (reference sequence). CDR3 sequence (DNA): TGTGCCACTACGGTGGCTAGCGCCACCGGCGGTCGAGATACGCAGTATTTT. Translating gives CATTVASATGGRDTQYF.

As to this clonotype: One junction end disagrees with the germline gene, perhaps due to a read error. The chain links TRBV7-8 to TRBJ2-2; TRBD2 matches 12 bases. The length of the CDR3 is 17 residues. CDR1 SGHVS and CDR2 FQNEAQ come from the germline V gene. Here the CDR3 reads CASSSTTSGGNTGELLF. Here the CDR3 DNA reads TGTGCCAGCAGCTCCACTACTAGCGGGGGGAACACCGGGGAGCTGCTTTTT.

The CDR3 protein is CASSLVGRGRMNTEAFF. The CDR3 DNA is TGTGCCAGCAGCTTAGTTGGCAGGGGGCGGATGAACACTGAAGCTTTCTTT. The gene calls are TRBV11-2 and TRBJ1-1; 8 positions match TRBD1. Losses at the gene ends were 1 base for V and 0 bases for J; bases not matched to a gene: 7. Germline V gives CDR1 SGHAT, CDR2 FQNNGV. This CDR3 spans 17 amino acids.

The CDR3 loop is CASSEFYRGRVGNTIYF. The CDR3 DNA reads as TGTGCCAGCAGTGAATTTTACCGGGGGAGAGTTGGAAACACCATATATTTT. The V gene is TRBV6-1, the J gene TRBJ1-3; TRBD1 is a possible D gene (5 bases). With 2 bases removed from V and 3 bases from J, the gap between germline ends came to 17 bases. From germline, CDR1 is MNHNS and CDR2 SASEGT. CDR3 length equals 17 residues.